This TCR beta chain was captured by sequencing in a study of CD8 T cells in ankylosing spondylitis. TCRdb re-derived calls from the 5' RACE reads in MiXCR, one entry per CDR3 protein. The sample contains 150,000 or so distinct CDR3 sequences, around 10% of which appear only once. V dropped 3 bases and J dropped 1 base, with 12 bases sitting between them. This CDR3 comprises 15 residues. Germline values: CDR1 SGHAT, CDR2 FQNNGV. This clonotype was recorded many times. Material for sequencing was blood, either unsorted or a sorted T cell fraction (not recorded which). This clonotype originated in a male donor with ankylosing spondylitis or in good health (not recorded which). J is TRBJ1-1 and V is TRBV11-2; the D is unclear. Here the CDR3 DNA reads TGTGCCAGCAGCTTCCGTCGGGGATCGAACACTGAAGCTTTCTTT. This sequence encodes CASSFRRGSNTEAFF.